The clone carrying this TCR beta chain was observed a handful of times. What it binds is not known. The V and J ends lost 3 bases and 2 bases, in that order; junction bases with no gene match: 3. CDR3 length: 15 amino acids. Germline lookup yields CDR1 WNHNN and CDR2 SYGVQD (reference sequence). This entry is derived from a study of T cells after yellow fever vaccination. For the study at large: Libraries from low-cell-number fractions were prepared with the SMART-Seq v4 Ultra Low Input RNA kit. Study findings and constraints: Overall, a small share of clonotypes was seen in both CD4 and CD8 compartments.

In making TCR cDNA, 5'RACE template switching added a universal primer site and UMIs to it. A single record per CDR3 protein comes from TCRdb applying MiXCR to the 5' RACE reads. The repertoire holds approximately 330,000 distinct CDR3 sequences, with over 4% as singletons. The rearrangement joins TRBV10-1 to TRBJ2-7; 11 positions agree with TRBD2. The TCR comes from a man younger than 35 who received the YFV17D yellow fever vaccine. This sample comprised PBMCs, obtained 5 days after the yellow fever booster vaccination. The CDR3 DNA reads TGCGCCAGCAGTGATGGTAGCGGGGGGGCCTACGAGCAGTACTTC. Amino acids: CASSDGSGGAYEQYF.